This is a list of T cell receptor beta chains from one sample in a study of OX40 agonist ivuxolimab in advanced cancers. Clones were read by immunoSEQ multiplex PCR, and TCRdb kept only the in-frame ones, dropping some. Of some 61,000 clones detected, around 90% appear once; the ten largest clones hold about 5%. Source: CD4+ or CD8+ T cells sorted from blood, taken in a trial of the OX40 agonist ivuxolimab. These receptors came from an adult with an advanced solid tumor such as melanoma, head and neck, liver or kidney cancer. Both conserved end residues are part of each CDR3. The D gene is left open where the match is weak. Rows give clone size only sometimes, using once, few, many, or a class for an expanded clone.

>once|TRBV6-4|TRBJ2-7|-
TGTGCCAGCAGTGACTCAATGTCGACAAAAGAGGGACACCGGGACACCTACGAGCAGTACTTC
CASSDSMSTKEGHRDTYEQYF
>-|TRBV28|TRBJ2-7|TRBD1
TGTGCCAGCAGTGCGGGACAGGCCCCCTACGAGCAGTACTTC
CASSAGQAPYEQYF
>-|TRBV7-2|TRBJ2-7|-
TGTGCCAGCAGCTACCGGGACACCTACGAGCAGTACTTC
CASSYRDTYEQYF
>-|TRBV4-2|TRBJ1-4|-
TGTGCCAGCAGCCATAGAAGGTCGACAGGCTGGGGAAAACTGTTTTTT
CASSHRRSTGWGKLFF
>-|TRBV28|TRBJ1-2|-
TGTGCCAGCAGTTTAGTCGGGGGGGCGCAGAACTATGGCTACACCTTC
CASSLVGGAQNYGYTF
>-|TRBV14|TRBJ2-7|-
TGTGCCAGCAGCCAAGACCCAGCAAGGCAGTACTTC
CASSQDPARQYF
>-|TRBV10-3|TRBJ2-7|-
TGTGCCATCAGTGGTAGCGCCTACGAGCAGTACTTC
CAISGSAYEQYF
>-|TRBV7-9|TRBJ2-5|-
TGTGCCAGCAGCCGGAGAGAGGCCCAGTACTTC
CASSRREAQYF
>-|TRBV6-5|TRBJ1-1|-
TGTGCCAGCAGTTACGGGTTAAGGGAAGCTTTCTTT
CASSYGLREAFF
>-|TRBV19|TRBJ2-1|TRBD2
TGTGCCAGTAGTGGGCTTAGTAGCGGGACCTACAATGAGCAGTTCTTC
CASSGLSSGTYNEQFF
>-|TRBV11-3|TRBJ2-2|TRBD1
TGTGCCAGCAGCTCAAATCAGGACAGGGGGCGGGCCGGGGAGCTGTTTTTT
CASSSNQDRGRAGELFF
>-|TRBV5-1|TRBJ2-1|TRBD2
TGCGCCAGCAGCCTGCCTCTAGCGGGAGAGGCAAATGAGCAGTTCTTC
CASSLPLAGEANEQFF
>-|TRBV15|TRBJ2-1|-
TGTGCCACCAGCAGAGGGAGGGACCGCTACAATGAGCAGTTCTTC
CATSRGRDRYNEQFF
>-|TRBV27|TRBJ2-7|-
TGTGCCAGCAGTTTATCTTCAGGGGGGGCCTTCCCCTACGAGCAGTACTTC
CASSLSSGGAFPYEQYF
>once|TRBV5-1|TRBJ2-7|-
TGCGCCAGCAGCTTGGTGGCAGCCTTCTACGAGCAGTACTTC
CASSLVAAFYEQYF
>-|TRBV29-1|TRBJ2-1|TRBD1
TGCAGCGTGTATCGACAGGGGAATGAGCAGTTCTTC
CSVYRQGNEQFF
>-|TRBV5-4|TRBJ2-1|TRBD2
TGTGCCAGCAGCCCCCGGGGGACTAGTGCGAATGAGCAGTTCTTC
CASSPRGTSANEQFF
>-|TRBV6-5|TRBJ1-5|-
TGTGCCAGCAGTTTGGTCAGAGGGGATCAGCCCCAGCATTTT
CASSLVRGDQPQHF
>-|TRBV4-3|TRBJ2-3|TRBD2
TGCGCCAGCAGCCAGACGACTAGCGGGAGGGGGGGCACAGATACGCAGTATTTT
CASSQTTSGRGGTDTQYF
>-|TRBV11-2|TRBJ2-3|TRBD1
TGTGCCAGCAGCCCCCTCGGGAACAGGGGCAGGTCAGATACGCAGTATTTT
CASSPLGNRGRSDTQYF
>-|TRBV2|TRBJ2-2|TRBD2
TGTGCCAGCAGTGATAGCGTAGCGGGTTGGTTGTTTTTT
CASSDSVAGWLFF
>few|TRBV4-2|TRBJ1-1|-
TGTGCCAGCAGCGCTGACATAAGGTTAGGAAACACTGAAGCTTTCTTT
CASSADIRLGNTEAFF
>-|TRBV6-5|TRBJ2-7|TRBD2
TGTGCCAGCGAGAAGGCTAGCGGACCTCTACGTGAGCAGTACTTC
CASEKASGPLREQYF
>-|TRBV7-9|TRBJ2-7|-
TGTGCCAGCAGAGTAAAGGGCTCCTACGAGCAGTACTTC
CASRVKGSYEQYF
>-|TRBV18|TRBJ1-5|TRBD1
TGTGCCAGCTCACCACGCCCGGGACAGACAAATCAGCCCCAGCATTTT
CASSPRPGQTNQPQHF
>-|TRBV15|TRBJ1-4|-
TGTGCCACCAGCAGAAGTGCAACTAATGAAAAACTGTTTTTT
CATSRSATNEKLFF
>-|TRBV13|TRBJ1-1|-
TGTGCCAGCGTGGAGGGACGGACGAACACTGAAGCTTTCTTT
CASVEGRTNTEAFF
>-|TRBV18|TRBJ1-4|-
TGTGCCAGCTCAGATACAGGGCGAAATGAAAAACTGTTTTTT
CASSDTGRNEKLFF
>-|TRBV19|TRBJ1-5|TRBD1
TGTGCCAGTAGCCAGACAGGGGGGAGCATGGCCCAGCATTTT
CASSQTGGSMAQHF
>-|TRBV7-2|TRBJ2-5|TRBD2
TGTGCCAGCAGCTTATGGCGGGAGGGCCGGGCCCAGTACTTC
CASSLWREGRAQYF
>few|TRBV19|TRBJ2-3|-
TGTGCCAGTAGTATGCAAAGTCCAGATACGCAGTATTTT
CASSMQSPDTQYF
>-|TRBV5-5|TRBJ2-3|TRBD2
TGTGCCAGCAGCCAGACTAGCGGGGGGACCTATACGCAGTATTTT
CASSQTSGGTYTQYF
>once|TRBV28|TRBJ2-2|-
TGTGCCAGCAGTTTCGGGAAACTGAACACCGGGGAGCTGTTTTTT
CASSFGKLNTGELFF
>once|TRBV7-3|TRBJ2-1|-
TGTGCCAGCAGCTTAAAAATTGGCGGAAGCTCCTACAATGAGCAGTTCTTC
CASSLKIGGSSYNEQFF
>-|TRBV28|TRBJ2-1|TRBD2
TGTGCCAGCAGTCCACTGGCGGGAGTCCCCTACAATGAGCAGTTCTTC
CASSPLAGVPYNEQFF
>-|TRBV5-8|TRBJ2-1|-
TGTGCCAGCAGCCTTCTGGGGAGCCCTTCCTACAATGAGCAGTTCTTC
CASSLLGSPSYNEQFF
>-|TRBV11-3|TRBJ2-5|-
TGTGCCAGCAGCTCCGGGACAAAAGAGACCCAGTACTTC
CASSSGTKETQYF
>once|TRBV28|TRBJ2-7|-
TGTGCCAGCAGAAGGAGGCAAAGCTCCTACGAGCAGTACTTC
CASRRRQSSYEQYF
>-|TRBV7-2|TRBJ2-1|-
TGTGCCAGCAGCTTACAGGGTATGGGGGACAATGAGCAGTTCTTC
CASSLQGMGDNEQFF
>-|TRBV6-1|TRBJ1-6|TRBD1
TGTGCCATCGGACAGGGGTTTTATAATTCACCCCTCCACTTT
CAIGQGFYNSPLHF
>-|TRBV7-3|TRBJ2-2|TRBD2
TGTGCCAGCAGCCCGAACTTCCAGCGGGGGACCACCGGGGAGCTGTTTTTT
CASSPNFQRGTTGELFF
>-|TRBV19|TRBJ1-1|-
TGTGCCAGTAGGAAAAACACTGAAGCTTTCTTT
CASRKNTEAFF
>-|TRBV5-3|TRBJ2-3|TRBD2
TGTGCCAGAAGCGGCGGGGGACTTTACACAGATACGCAGTATTTT
CARSGGGLYTDTQYF
>few|TRBV5-1|TRBJ2-5|TRBD1
TGCGCCAGCAGCAGGGACAGGATAGAGACCCAGTACTTC
CASSRDRIETQYF
>-|TRBV5-1|TRBJ2-2|-
TGCGCCAGCAGCTTGGGACACGCTCAAGCCGGGGAGCTGTTTTTT
CASSLGHAQAGELFF
>-|TRBV2|TRBJ2-5|-
TGTGCCAGCAGTGAACGGGTCCTCGTCGAGACCCAGTACTTC
CASSERVLVETQYF
>-|TRBV10-3|TRBJ1-2|-
TGTGCCATCAGTGAGCAGGGGACTGGCTACACCTTC
CAISEQGTGYTF
>-|TRBV5-6|TRBJ2-3|-
TGTGCCAGCAGCCCCAGGACGGAACTCGGCACAGATACGCAGTATTTT
CASSPRTELGTDTQYF
>-|TRBV7-7|TRBJ2-1|-
TGTGCTAGCAGCTTAAGGTGGGACAATGAGCAGTTCTTC
CASSLRWDNEQFF